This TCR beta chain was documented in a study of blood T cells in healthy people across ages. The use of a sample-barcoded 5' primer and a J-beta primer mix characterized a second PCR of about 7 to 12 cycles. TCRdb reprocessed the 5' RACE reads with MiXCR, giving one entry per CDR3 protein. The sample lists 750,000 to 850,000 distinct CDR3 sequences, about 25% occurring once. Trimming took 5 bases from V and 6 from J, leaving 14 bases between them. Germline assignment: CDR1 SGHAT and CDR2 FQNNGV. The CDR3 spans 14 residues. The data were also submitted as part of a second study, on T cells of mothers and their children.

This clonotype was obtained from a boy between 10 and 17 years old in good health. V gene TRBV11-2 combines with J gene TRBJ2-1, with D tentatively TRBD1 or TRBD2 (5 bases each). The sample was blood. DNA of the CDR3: TGTGCCAGCAGCCGGGGCGCAGACTCCAATGAGCAGTTCTTC. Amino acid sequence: CASSRGADSNEQFF.